A selection of T cell receptor beta chains follows, all from one sample in a study of preoperative IRX-2 immunotherapy in early breast cancer. Only in-frame clones appear in the TCRdb table, and some are missing; sequencing was by immunoSEQ multiplex PCR. The data contain under 25,000 clones, around 81% of them seen just once; the ten biggest clones take up roughly 1.2%. Sequenced here: lymph node tissue, sampled after IRX-2 immunotherapy. The source of these receptors is a human donor with breast cancer. Both conserved end residues are part of each CDR3. A D gene is named only where the DNA matches it firmly. Rows give clone size only sometimes, using once, few, many, or a class for an expanded clone.

j_gene	abundance	d_gene	v_gene	CDR3aa	CDR3nt
TRBJ2-2	NA	TRBD1	TRBV19	CASSPQGGGELFF	TGTGCCAGTAGCCCACAGGGGGGCGGGGAGCTGTTTTTT
TRBJ2-7	NA	NA	TRBV28	CASSTPGGNEQYF	TGTGCCAGCAGTACGCCCGGGGGAAACGAGCAGTACTTC
TRBJ2-3	NA	NA	TRBV28	CASSPSGGTDTQYF	TGTGCCAGCAGTCCCTCCGGTGGAACAGATACGCAGTATTTT
TRBJ2-6	NA	NA	TRBV2	CASIFPGANVLTF	TGTGCCAGCATCTTCCCTGGGGCCAACGTCCTGACTTTC
TRBJ1-6	once	NA	TRBV6-8	CAISAEQNSPLHF	TGTGCCATCAGTGCAGAGCAGAATTCACCCCTCCACTTT
TRBJ2-7	NA	NA	TRBV10-2	CASSVTVYEQYF	TGCGCCAGCAGTGTAACGGTGTACGAGCAGTACTTC
TRBJ2-7	few	NA	TRBV6-8	CASRLSGGGPTYEQYF	TGTGCCAGCAGGCTTTCCGGCGGGGGCCCCACCTACGAGCAGTACTTC
TRBJ1-1	NA	NA	TRBV5-1	CASSSSPGQRNTEAFF	TGCGCCAGCAGCTCGTCACCGGGACAAAGGAACACTGAAGCTTTCTTT
TRBJ1-5	NA	TRBD1	TRBV11-3	CASRSWTGGSQPQHF	TGTGCCAGCAGAAGTTGGACAGGGGGCAGTCAGCCCCAGCATTTT
TRBJ2-2	NA	TRBD1	TRBV7-6	CASSLPGQEVTGELFF	TGTGCCAGCAGCTTACCGGGACAGGAGGTCACCGGGGAGCTGTTTTTT
TRBJ1-1	NA	NA	TRBV6-8	CASSLAGQPNTEAFF	TGTGCCAGCAGTTTGGCGGGACAACCGAACACTGAAGCTTTCTTT
TRBJ2-2	NA	TRBD2	TRBV6-8	CASSYSPSGGTGELFF	TGTGCCAGCAGTTACAGCCCTAGCGGGGGTACCGGGGAGCTGTTTTTT
TRBJ1-6	NA	NA	TRBV11-3	CASVTGTPYNSPLHF	TGTGCCAGCGTCACCGGGACACCTTATAATTCACCCCTCCACTTT
TRBJ2-3	few	TRBD1	TRBV19	CASSTSSGTGADTQYF	TGTGCCAGTAGTACCTCTTCCGGGACAGGGGCAGATACGCAGTATTTT
TRBJ2-1	NA	TRBD2	TRBV6-8	CASSSSGGLYNEQFF	TGTGCCAGCAGTTCTAGCGGGGGGCTATACAATGAGCAGTTCTTC
TRBJ2-1	NA	NA	TRBV9	CASSVVGLIGSYNEQFF	TGTGCCAGCAGCGTAGTGGGACTTATAGGCTCCTACAATGAGCAGTTCTTC
TRBJ2-5	NA	NA	TRBV18	CASSPVPRAETQYF	TGTGCCAGCTCACCAGTACCTCGAGCAGAGACCCAGTACTTC
TRBJ2-7	NA	NA	TRBV25-1	CASSERGVGEQYF	TGTGCCAGCAGTGAAAGGGGGGTTGGCGAGCAGTACTTC
TRBJ2-4	NA	TRBD1	TRBV19	CASSIGTGGGKNIQYF	TGTGCCAGTAGTATAGGGACAGGGGGAGGCAAAAACATTCAGTACTTC
TRBJ1-1	NA	TRBD1	TRBV5-1	CASSEGQGFMNTEAFF	TGCGCCAGCAGCGAGGGACAGGGATTCATGAACACTGAAGCTTTCTTT
TRBJ1-5	NA	TRBD1	TRBV19	CASSRTGRSQPQHF	TGTGCCAGTAGTCGGACAGGGCGTAGCCAGCCCCAGCATTTT
TRBJ1-2	NA	TRBD1	TRBV11-3	CASSFGTASGYGYTF	TGTGCCAGCAGCTTTGGGACAGCGTCGGGCTATGGCTACACCTTC
TRBJ2-2	NA	NA	TRBV19	CASSISQLTKTGELFF	TGTGCCAGTAGTATTAGTCAATTGACTAAGACCGGGGAGCTGTTTTTT
TRBJ1-1	NA	NA	TRBV18	CASSEGMNTEAFF	TGTGCCAGCTCAGAAGGGATGAACACTGAAGCTTTCTTT
TRBJ1-5	NA	NA	TRBV6-8	CASSGEGNQPQHF	TGTGCCAGCAGTGGCGAGGGAAATCAGCCCCAGCATTTT
TRBJ1-6	NA	TRBD1	TRBV19	CATSRRGTGDSPLHF	TGTGCCACTTCCCGACGCGGGACAGGGGATTCACCCCTCCACTTT
TRBJ2-2	NA	NA	TRBV6-8	CASRTSVTGELFF	TGTGCCAGCAGGACATCGGTCACCGGGGAGCTGTTTTTT
TRBJ1-2	NA	TRBD1	TRBV6-8	CASSGDRAGYTF	TGTGCCAGCAGTGGGGACAGGGCTGGCTACACCTTC
TRBJ2-1	NA	NA	TRBV29-1	CSVRVDSYNEQFF	TGCAGCGTGAGGGTAGATTCCTACAATGAGCAGTTCTTC
TRBJ2-1	NA	TRBD2	TRBV11-3	CASSLGGLGTDEQFF	TGTGCCAGCAGCTTAGGAGGACTAGGGACCGATGAGCAGTTCTTC
TRBJ2-2	once	NA	TRBV6-8	CASLRWVGELFF	TGTGCCAGCCTCCGGTGGGTCGGGGAGCTGTTTTTT
TRBJ2-7	NA	NA	TRBV6-8	CASSYRRVKYEQYF	TGTGCCAGCAGTTACAGGCGGGTAAAATACGAGCAGTACTTC
TRBJ2-7	NA	TRBD2	TRBV29-1	CSARESGRKYEQYF	TGCAGCGCCCGGGAAAGCGGGAGAAAATACGAGCAGTACTTC
TRBJ1-1	once	TRBD1	TRBV6-8	CASSFQGAGTEAFF	TGTGCCAGCAGTTTCCAGGGGGCGGGTACTGAAGCTTTCTTT
TRBJ1-3	NA	NA	TRBV30	CAWSLIGHSGNTIYF	TGTGCCTGGAGTCTTATAGGTCACTCTGGAAACACCATATATTTT
TRBJ2-1	once	TRBD2	TRBV11-3	CASSQLAGGQLGQFF	TGTGCCAGCAGCCAGTTAGCGGGAGGCCAGTTGGGGCAGTTCTTC
TRBJ2-7	NA	TRBD2	TRBV5-1	CASSLRPSGRSERGGEQYF	TGCGCCAGCAGCTTGAGGCCTAGCGGGAGAAGCGAGCGGGGGGGCGAGCAGTACTTC
TRBJ1-2	NA	NA	TRBV6-8	CASRVGGPIYGYTF	TGTGCCAGCAGGGTAGGGGGACCGATCTATGGCTACACCTTC
TRBJ1-2	NA	TRBD1	TRBV11-3	CASDAQGSLLYGYTF	TGTGCCAGCGACGCACAGGGGTCCCTCTTGTATGGCTACACCTTC
TRBJ1-3	NA	TRBD1	TRBV4-1	CASSRTGGNPGNTIYF	TGCGCCAGCAGCCGCACAGGGGGCAATCCTGGAAACACCATATATTTT
TRBJ2-3	NA	NA	TRBV6-7	CASGLADTQYF	TGTGCCAGCGGACTGGCAGATACGCAGTATTTT
TRBJ2-3	NA	NA	TRBV23-1	CAGGTGIGDTQYF	TGCGCCGGGGGGACGGGGATCGGAGATACGCAGTATTTT
TRBJ1-1	NA	NA	TRBV30	CAWKGVSEAFF	TGTGCCTGGAAAGGAGTTTCTGAAGCTTTCTTT
TRBJ1-1	NA	NA	TRBV5-1	CASSQTVSGLSQAFF	TGCGCCAGCAGCCAAACGGTATCGGGACTAAGTCAAGCTTTCTTT
TRBJ2-7	NA	TRBD2	TRBV15	CATSRVVGAGGGYEQYF	TGTGCCACCAGCAGAGTGGTAGGTGCCGGGGGGGGATACGAGCAGTACTTC
TRBJ1-1	NA	NA	TRBV19	CASTALRGNTEAFF	TGTGCCAGTACCGCACTCCGAGGGAACACTGAAGCTTTCTTT
TRBJ1-5	once	NA	TRBV18	CASSPAGQPQHF	TGTGCCAGCTCACCAGCGGGACAGCCCCAGCATTTT